This entry features one T cell receptor (beta chain) sequence. No antigen is known for it. Per the germline V gene, CDR1 is MNHNY and CDR2 is SVGAGI (reference sequence). The CDR3 has 14 residues. V dropped 6 bases and J dropped 8 bases, with 20 bases sitting between them. Every patient had mismatch repair deficiency by PCR or immunohistochemistry. TCRs were sequenced from a few patients responding to pembrolizumab. Clones were read by immunoSEQ multiplex PCR, and TCRdb kept only the in-frame ones, dropping some. The sample contains more than 40,000 clones, over 65% of which appear only once. The data originate from a study of PD-1 blockade in mismatch repair-deficient tumors. Study conclusions and caveats: Tumor-resident clones, often undetectable pretreatment in blood, expanded then contracted after pembrolizumab.

The sample in question was peripheral blood, obtained 4 weeks after starting pembrolizumab. The origin of this receptor is an adult with mismatch repair-deficient cancer. V gene TRBV6-6 combines with J gene TRBJ2-7; no reliable D call. The CDR3 spells CASSKADGDWKQYF. CDR3 DNA: TGTGCCAGCAGCAAGGCTGACGGTGATTGGAAGCAGTACTTC.